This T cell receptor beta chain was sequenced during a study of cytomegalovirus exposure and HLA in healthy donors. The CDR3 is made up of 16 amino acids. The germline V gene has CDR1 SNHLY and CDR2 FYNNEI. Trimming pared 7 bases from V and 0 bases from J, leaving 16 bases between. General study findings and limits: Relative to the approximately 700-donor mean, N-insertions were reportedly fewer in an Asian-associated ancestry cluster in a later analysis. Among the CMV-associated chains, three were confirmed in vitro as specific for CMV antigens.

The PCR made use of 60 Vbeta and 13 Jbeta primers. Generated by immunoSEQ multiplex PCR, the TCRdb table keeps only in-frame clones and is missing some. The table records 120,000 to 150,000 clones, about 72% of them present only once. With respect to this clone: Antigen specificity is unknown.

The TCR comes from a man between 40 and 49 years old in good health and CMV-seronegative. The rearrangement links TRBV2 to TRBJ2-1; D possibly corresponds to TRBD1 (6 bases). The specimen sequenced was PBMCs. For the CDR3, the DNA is TGTGCCAGCATCGACCACAGGGTAAGCTCCTACAATGAGCAGTTCTTC. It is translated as CASIDHRVSSYNEQFF.